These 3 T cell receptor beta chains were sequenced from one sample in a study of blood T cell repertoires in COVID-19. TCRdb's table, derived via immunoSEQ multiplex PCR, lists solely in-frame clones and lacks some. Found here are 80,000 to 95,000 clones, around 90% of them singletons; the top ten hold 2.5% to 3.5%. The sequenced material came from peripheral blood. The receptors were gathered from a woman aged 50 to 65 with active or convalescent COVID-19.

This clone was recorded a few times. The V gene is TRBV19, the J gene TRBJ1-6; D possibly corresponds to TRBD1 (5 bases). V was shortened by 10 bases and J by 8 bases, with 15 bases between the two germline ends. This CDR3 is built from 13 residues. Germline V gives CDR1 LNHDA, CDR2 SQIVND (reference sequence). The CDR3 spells CATKRGVDSPLHF. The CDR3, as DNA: TGTGCCACCAAACGGGGGGTGGATTCACCCCTCCACTTT.

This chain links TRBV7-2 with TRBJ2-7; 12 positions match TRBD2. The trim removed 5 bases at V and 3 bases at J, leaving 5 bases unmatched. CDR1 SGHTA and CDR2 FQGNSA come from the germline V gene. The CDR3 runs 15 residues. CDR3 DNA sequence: TGTGCCAGCAGCCCTCTAGCGGGGGGGTTCTACGAGCAGTACTTC. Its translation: CASSPLAGGFYEQYF.

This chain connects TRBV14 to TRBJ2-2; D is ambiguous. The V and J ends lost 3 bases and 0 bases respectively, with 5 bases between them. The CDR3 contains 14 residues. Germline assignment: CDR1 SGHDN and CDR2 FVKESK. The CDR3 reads CASSQSANTGELFF. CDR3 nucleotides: TGTGCCAGCAGCCAGAGTGCGAACACCGGGGAGCTGTTTTTT.